This T cell receptor (beta chain) is from a study of brain T cells in children with intractable seizures. J was trimmed by 2 bases and V by 1 base; bases with no gene match: 0. CDR1 and CDR2 (germline): MNHNS, SASEGT. The CDR3 covers 14 residues. Sequencing was limited to surgery cases with top T cell transcript signatures in brain tissue. Sequenced by immunoSEQ multiplex PCR; TCRdb stores in-frame clones only, minus some. The repertoire holds roughly 80,000 clones, with 85% to 95% as singletons. The rearrangement joins TRBV6-1 to TRBJ2-7; 9 bases fit TRBD1. This TCR derives from a boy younger than two with tuberous sclerosis and intractable seizures. The sample in question was peripheral blood, obtained at surgery. As DNA, the CDR3 is TGTGCCAGCAGTGAAGGACAGGGGGCCTACGAGCAGTACTTC. Its translation: CASSEGQGAYEQYF.